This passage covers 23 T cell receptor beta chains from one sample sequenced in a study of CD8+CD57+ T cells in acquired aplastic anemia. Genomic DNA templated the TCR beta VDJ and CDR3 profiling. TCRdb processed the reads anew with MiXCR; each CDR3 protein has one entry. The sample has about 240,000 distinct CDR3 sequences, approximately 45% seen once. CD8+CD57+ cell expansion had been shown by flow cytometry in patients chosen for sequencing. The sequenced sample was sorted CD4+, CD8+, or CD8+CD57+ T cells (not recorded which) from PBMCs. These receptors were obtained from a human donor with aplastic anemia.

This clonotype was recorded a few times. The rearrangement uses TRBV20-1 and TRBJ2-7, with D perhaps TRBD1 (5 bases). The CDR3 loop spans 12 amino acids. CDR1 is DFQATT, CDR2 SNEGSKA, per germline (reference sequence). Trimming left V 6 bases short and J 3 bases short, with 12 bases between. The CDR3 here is CSAPDSHYEQYF. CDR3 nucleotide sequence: TGCAGTGCGCCCGACAGCCACTACGAGCAGTACTTC.

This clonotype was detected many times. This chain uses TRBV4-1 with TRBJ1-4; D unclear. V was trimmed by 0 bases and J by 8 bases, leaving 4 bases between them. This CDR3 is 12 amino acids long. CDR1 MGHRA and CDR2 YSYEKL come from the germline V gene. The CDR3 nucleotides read TGCGCCAGCAGCCAAGACCCAGAAAAACTGTTTTTT. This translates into CASSQDPEKLFF.

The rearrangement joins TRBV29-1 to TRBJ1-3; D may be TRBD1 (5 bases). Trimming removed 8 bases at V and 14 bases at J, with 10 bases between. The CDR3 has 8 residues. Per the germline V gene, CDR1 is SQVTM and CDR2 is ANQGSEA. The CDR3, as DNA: TGCAGCTCCCCGGGGGTATATTTT. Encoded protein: CSSPGVYF.

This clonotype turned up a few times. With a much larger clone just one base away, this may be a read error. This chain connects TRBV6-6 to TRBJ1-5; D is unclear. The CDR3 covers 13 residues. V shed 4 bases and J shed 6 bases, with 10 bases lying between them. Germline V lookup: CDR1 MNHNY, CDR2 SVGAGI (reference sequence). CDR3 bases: TGTGCCAGCAGTTTACGGAGTAGTCAGCCCCAGCATTTT. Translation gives CASSLRSSQPQHF.

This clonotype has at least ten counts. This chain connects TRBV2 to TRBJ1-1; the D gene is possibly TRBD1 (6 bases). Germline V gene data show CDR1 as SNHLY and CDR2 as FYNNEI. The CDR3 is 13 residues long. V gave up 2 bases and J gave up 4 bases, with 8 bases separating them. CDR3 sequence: CASSEPGATEAFF. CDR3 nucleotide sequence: TGTGCCAGCAGTGAACCGGGGGCCACTGAAGCTTTCTTT.

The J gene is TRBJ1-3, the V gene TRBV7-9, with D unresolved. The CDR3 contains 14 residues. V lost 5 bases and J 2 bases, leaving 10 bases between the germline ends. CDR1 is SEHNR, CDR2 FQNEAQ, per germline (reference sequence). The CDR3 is CASSPSGTGNTIYF. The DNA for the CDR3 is TGTGCCAGCAGCCCCTCGGGGACTGGAAACACCATATATTTT.

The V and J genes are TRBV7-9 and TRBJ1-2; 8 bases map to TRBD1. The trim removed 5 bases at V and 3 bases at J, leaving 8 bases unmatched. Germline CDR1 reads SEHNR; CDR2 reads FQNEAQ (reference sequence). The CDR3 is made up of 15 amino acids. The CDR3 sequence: CASSLRTGYDYGYTF. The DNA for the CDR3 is TGTGCCAGCAGCCTAAGGACAGGGTATGACTATGGCTACACCTTC.

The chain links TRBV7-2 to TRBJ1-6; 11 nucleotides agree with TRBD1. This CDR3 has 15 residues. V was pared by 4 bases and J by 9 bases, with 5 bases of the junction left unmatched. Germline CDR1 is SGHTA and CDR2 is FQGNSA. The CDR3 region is CASSSGQGASSPLHF. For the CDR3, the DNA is TGTGCCAGCAGCTCCGGACAGGGGGCAAGTTCACCCCTCCACTTT. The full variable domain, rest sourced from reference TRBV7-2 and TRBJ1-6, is GAGVSQSPSNKVTEKGKDVELRCDPISGHTALYWYRQSLGQGLEFLIYFQGNSAPDKSGLPSDRFSAERTGGSVSTLTIQRTQQEDSAVYLCASSSGQGASSPLHFGNGTRLTVT.

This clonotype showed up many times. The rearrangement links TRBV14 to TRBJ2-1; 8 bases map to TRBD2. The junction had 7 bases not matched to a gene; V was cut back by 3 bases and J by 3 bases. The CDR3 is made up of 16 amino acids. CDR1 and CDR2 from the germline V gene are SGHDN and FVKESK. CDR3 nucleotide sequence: TGTGCCAGCAGCCATCCAAGCGGGGGCATCTACAATGAGCAGTTCTTC. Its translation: CASSHPSGGIYNEQFF.

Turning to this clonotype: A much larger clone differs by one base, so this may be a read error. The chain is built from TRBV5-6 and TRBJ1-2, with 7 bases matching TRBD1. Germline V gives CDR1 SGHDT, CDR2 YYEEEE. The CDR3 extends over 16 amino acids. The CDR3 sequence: CASSIAPGQLFYGYPF. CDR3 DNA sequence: TGTGCCAGCAGCATAGCCCCGGGACAGCTGTTCTATGGCTACCCCTTC.

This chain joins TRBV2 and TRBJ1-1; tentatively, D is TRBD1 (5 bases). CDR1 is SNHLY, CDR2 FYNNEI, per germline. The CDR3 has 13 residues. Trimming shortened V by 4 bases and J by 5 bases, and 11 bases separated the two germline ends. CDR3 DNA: TGTGCCAGCAGTGGCCAGGGAGGGACTGAAGCTTTCTTT. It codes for CASSGQGGTEAFF.

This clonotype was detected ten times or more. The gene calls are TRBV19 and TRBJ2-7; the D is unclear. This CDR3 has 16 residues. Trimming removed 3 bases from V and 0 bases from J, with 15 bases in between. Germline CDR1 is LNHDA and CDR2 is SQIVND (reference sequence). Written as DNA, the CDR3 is TGTGCCAGTAGTATCCTTACCTTCCTTTCCTCCTACGAGCAGTACTTC. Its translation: CASSILTFLSSYEQYF. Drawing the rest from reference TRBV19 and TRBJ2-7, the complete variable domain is DGGITQSPKYLFRKEGQNVTLSCEQNLNHDAMYWYRQDPGQGLRLIYYSQIVNDFQKGDIAEGYSVSREKKESFPLTVTSAQKNPTAFYLCASSILTFLSSYEQYFGPGTRLTVT.

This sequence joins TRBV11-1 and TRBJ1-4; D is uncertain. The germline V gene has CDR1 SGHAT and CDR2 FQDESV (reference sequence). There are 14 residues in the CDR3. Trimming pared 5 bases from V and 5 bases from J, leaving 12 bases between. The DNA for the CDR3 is TGTGCCAGCAGCCCCCGAGACGAGAATGAAAAACTGTTTTTT. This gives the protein CASSPRDENEKLFF.

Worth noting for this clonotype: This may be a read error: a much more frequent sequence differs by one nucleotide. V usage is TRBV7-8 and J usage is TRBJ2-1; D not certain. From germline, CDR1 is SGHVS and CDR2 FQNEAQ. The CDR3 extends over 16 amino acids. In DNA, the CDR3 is TGTGCCAGCAGCTTTAAGATTGCGGCTTTCTTCAATGAGCAGTCCTTC. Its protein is CASSFKIAAFFNEQSF.

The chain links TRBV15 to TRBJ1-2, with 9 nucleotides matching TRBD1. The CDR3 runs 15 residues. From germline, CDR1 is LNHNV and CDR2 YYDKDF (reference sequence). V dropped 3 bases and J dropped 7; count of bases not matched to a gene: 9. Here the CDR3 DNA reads TGTGCCACCAGCAGGGATAACAGGGGGCAGGGTGGCTACACCTTC. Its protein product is CATSRDNRGQGGYTF.

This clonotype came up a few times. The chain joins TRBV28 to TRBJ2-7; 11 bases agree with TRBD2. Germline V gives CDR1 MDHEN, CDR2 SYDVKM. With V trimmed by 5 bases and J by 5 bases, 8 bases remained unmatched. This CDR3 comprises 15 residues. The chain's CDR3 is CASSIRLAGQNEQYF. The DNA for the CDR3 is TGTGCCAGCAGTATACGACTAGCGGGACAAAACGAGCAGTACTTC. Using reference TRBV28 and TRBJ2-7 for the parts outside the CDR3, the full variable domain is DVKVTQSSRYLVKRTGEKVFLECVQDMDHENMFWYRQDPGLGLRLIYFSYDVKMKEKGDIPEGYSVSREKKERFSLILESASTNQTSMYLCASSIRLAGQNEQYFGPGTRLTVT.

The CDR3 loop reads CASSFFGQPQHF. In DNA form, the CDR3 reads TGTGCCAGCAGTTTCTTCGGTCAGCCCCAGCATTTT. The rearrangement uses TRBV27 and TRBJ1-5; D gene unclear. This CDR3 spans 12 amino acids. The V gene's germline CDR1 is MNHEY and CDR2 SMNVEV (reference sequence). V lost 3 bases and J lost 6, with 6 bases in between.

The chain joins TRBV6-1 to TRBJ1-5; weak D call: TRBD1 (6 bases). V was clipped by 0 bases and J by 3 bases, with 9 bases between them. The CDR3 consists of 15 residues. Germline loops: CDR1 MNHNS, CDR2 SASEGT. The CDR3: CASSEAWDTNQPQHF. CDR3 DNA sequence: TGTGCCAGCAGTGAAGCCTGGGACACCAATCAGCCCCAGCATTTT.

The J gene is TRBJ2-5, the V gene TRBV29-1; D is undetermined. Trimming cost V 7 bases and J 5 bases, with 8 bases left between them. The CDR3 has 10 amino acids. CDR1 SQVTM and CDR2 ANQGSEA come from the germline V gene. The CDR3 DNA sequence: TGCAGCGGAAAGAGGGAGACCCAGTACTTC. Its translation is CSGKRETQYF.

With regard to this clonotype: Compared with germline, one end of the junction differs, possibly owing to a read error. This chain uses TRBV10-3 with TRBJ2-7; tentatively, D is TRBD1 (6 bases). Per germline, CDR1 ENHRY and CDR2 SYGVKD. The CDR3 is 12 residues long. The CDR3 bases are TGTACCATCAGTGAGGACAGCTACGAGCAGTGCTTC. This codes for CTISEDSYEQCF.

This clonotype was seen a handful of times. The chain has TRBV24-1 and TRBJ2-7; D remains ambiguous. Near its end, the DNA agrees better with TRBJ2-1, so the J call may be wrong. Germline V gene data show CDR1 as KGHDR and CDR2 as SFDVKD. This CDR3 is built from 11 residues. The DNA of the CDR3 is TGTGCCACCAGTGATTACAATGAGCAGTTCTTC. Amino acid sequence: CATSDYNEQFF.

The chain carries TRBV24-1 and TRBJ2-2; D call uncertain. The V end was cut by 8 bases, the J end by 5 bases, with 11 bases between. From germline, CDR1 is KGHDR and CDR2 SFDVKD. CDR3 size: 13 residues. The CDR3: CATKPLGTGELFF. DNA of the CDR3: TGTGCCACCAAGCCCCTTGGTACCGGGGAGCTGTTTTTT.

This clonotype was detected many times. The CDR3: CASTQPGQGLLAGELFF. The CDR3 bases are TGTGCCAGTACCCAACCCGGACAGGGGCTGTTGGCCGGGGAGCTGTTTTTT. The chain combines TRBV19 with TRBJ2-2, with 9 nucleotides matching TRBD1. Germline values: CDR1 LNHDA, CDR2 SQIVND (reference sequence). V was clipped by 7 bases and J by 6 bases; unmatched bases: 15. The CDR3 is 17 amino acids.